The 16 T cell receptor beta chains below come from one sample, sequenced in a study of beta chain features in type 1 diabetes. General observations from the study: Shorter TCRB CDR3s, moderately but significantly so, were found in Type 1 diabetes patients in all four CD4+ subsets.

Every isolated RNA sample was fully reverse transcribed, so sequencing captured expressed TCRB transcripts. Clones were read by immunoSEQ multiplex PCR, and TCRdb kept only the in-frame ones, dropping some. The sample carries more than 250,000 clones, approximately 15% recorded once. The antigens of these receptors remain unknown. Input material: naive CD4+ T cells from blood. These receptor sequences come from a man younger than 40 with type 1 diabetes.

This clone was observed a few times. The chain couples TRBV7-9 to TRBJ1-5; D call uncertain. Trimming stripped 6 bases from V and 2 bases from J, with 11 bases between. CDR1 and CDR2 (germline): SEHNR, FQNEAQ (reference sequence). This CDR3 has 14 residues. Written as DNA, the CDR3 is TGTGCCAGCAGATCCGACTTGGGCAATCAGCCCCAGCATTTT. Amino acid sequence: CASRSDLGNQPQHF.

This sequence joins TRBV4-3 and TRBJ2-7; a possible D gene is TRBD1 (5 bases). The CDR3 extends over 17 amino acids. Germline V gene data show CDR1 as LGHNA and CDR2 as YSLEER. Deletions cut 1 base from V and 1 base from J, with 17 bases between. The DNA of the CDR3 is TGCGCCAGCAGCCAAGGGGTCCAGGGTCGAAAATCCTACGAGCAGTACTTC. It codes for CASSQGVQGRKSYEQYF.

This chain's CDR3 is CASSGTLATEQYF. CDR3 sequence (DNA): TGTGCCAGCAGTGGAACGCTAGCAACCGAGCAGTACTTC. This chain joins TRBV25-1 and TRBJ2-7; a possible D gene is TRBD2 (5 bases). The CDR3 loop spans 13 amino acids. Trimming left V 4 bases short and J 6 bases short, with 13 bases between. Germline assignment: CDR1 MGHDK and CDR2 SYGVNS.

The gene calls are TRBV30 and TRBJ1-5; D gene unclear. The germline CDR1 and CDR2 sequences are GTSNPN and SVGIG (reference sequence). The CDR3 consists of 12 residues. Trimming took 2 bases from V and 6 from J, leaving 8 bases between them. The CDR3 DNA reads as TGTGCCTGGAGTCCGGGAGGTCAGCCCCAGCATTTT. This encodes CAWSPGGQPQHF.

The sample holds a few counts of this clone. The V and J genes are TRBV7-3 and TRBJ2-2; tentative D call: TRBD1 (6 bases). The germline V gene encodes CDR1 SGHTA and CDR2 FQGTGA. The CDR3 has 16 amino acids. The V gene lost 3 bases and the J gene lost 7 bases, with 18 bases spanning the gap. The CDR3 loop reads CASSLRDTNLDGELFF. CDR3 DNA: TGTGCCAGCAGCTTGAGGGACACGAATCTGGACGGGGAGCTGTTTTTT.

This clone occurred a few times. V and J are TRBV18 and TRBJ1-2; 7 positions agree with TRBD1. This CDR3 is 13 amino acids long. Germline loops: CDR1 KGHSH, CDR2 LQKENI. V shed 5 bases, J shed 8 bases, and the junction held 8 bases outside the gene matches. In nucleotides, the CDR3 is TGTGCCAGCTCAACAGGGGTTCTAGAAGGCTACACCTTC. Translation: CASSTGVLEGYTF.

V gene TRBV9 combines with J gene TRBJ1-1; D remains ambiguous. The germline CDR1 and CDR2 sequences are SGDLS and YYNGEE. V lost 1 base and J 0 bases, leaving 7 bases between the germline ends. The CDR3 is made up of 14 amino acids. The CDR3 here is CASSVITVNTEAFF. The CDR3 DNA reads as TGTGCCAGCAGCGTAATAACGGTGAACACTGAAGCTTTCTTT.

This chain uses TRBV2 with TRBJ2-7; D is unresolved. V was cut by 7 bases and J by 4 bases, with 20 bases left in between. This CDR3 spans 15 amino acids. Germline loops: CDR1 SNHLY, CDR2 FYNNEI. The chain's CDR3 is CASTQIGTGLYEQYF. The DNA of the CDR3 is TGTGCCAGCACACAGATCGGAACTGGCCTTTACGAGCAGTACTTC.

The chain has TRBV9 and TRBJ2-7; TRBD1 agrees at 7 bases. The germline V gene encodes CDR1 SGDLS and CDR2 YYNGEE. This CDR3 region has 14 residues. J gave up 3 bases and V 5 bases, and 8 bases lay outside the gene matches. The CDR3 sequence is CASSAGDRNYEQYF. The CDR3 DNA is TGTGCCAGCAGTGCTGGGGACAGAAACTACGAGCAGTACTTC.

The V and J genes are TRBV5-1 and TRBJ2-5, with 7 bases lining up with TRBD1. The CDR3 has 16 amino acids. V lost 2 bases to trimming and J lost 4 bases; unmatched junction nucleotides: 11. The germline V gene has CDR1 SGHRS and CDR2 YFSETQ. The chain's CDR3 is CASSFRRTNRGETQYF. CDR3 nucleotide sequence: TGCGCCAGCAGCTTCCGGCGAACTAACAGGGGAGAGACCCAGTACTTC.

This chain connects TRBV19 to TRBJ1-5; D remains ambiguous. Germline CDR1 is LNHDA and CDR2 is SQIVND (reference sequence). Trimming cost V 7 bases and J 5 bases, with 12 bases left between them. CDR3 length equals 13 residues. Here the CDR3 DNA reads TGTGCCAGTACCCCGTCTAATTATCAGCCCCAGCATTTT. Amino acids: CASTPSNYQPQHF.

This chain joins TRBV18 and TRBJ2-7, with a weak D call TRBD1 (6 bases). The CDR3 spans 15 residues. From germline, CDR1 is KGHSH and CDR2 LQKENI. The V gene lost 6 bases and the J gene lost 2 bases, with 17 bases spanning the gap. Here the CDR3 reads CASSRDGTPPYEQYF. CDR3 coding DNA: TGTGCCAGCTCGAGAGACGGGACACCCCCCTACGAGCAGTACTTC. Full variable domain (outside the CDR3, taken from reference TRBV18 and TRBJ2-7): NAGVMQNPRHLVRRRGQEARLRCSPMKGHSHVYWYRQLPEEGLKFMVYLQKENIIDESGMPKERFSAEFPKEGPSILRIQQVVRGDSAAYFCASSRDGTPPYEQYFGPGTRLTVT.

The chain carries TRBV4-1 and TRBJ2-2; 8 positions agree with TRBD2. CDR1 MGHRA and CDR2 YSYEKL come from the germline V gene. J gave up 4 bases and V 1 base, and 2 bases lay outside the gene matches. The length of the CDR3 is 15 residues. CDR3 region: CASSQGTSSTGELFF. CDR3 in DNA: TGCGCCAGCAGCCAAGGGACTAGCAGCACCGGGGAGCTGTTTTTT.

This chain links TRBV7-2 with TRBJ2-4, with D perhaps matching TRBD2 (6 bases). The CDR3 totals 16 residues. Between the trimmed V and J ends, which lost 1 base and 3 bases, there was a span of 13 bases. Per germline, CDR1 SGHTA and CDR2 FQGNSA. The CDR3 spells CASSLVGGGLKNIQYF. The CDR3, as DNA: TGTGCCAGCAGCTTAGTTGGGGGAGGCCTCAAAAACATTCAGTACTTC.

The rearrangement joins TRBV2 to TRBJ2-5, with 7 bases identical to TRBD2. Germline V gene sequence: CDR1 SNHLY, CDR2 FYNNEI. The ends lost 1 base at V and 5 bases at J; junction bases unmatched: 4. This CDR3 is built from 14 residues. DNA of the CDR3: TGTGCCAGCAGTGAAGGGGATAGCGGGGAGACCCAGTACTTC. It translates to CASSEGDSGETQYF.

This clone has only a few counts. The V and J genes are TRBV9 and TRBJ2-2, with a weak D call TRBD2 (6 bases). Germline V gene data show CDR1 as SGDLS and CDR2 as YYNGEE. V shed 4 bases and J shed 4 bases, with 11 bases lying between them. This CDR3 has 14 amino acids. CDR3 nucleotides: TGTGCCAGCAGCCCTCGACTAGGCACCGGGGAGCTGTTTTTT. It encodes CASSPRLGTGELFF. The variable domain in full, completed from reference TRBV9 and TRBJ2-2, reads DSGVTQTPKHLITATGQRVTLRCSPRSGDLSVYWYQQSLDQGLQFLIQYYNGEERAKGNILERFSAQQFPDLHSELNLSSLELGDSALYFCASSPRLGTGELFFGEGSRLTVL.